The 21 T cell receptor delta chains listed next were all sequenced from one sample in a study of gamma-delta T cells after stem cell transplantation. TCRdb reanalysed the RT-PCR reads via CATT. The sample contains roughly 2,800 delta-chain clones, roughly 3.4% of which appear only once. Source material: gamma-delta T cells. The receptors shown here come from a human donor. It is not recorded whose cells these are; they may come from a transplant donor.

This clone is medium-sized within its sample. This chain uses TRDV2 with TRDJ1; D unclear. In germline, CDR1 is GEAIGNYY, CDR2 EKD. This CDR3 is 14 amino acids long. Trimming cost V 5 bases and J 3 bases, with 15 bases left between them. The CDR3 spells CACVPLGSSDKLIF. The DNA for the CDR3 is TGTGCCTGTGTTCCCCTTGGGTCGTCCGATAAACTCATCTTT.

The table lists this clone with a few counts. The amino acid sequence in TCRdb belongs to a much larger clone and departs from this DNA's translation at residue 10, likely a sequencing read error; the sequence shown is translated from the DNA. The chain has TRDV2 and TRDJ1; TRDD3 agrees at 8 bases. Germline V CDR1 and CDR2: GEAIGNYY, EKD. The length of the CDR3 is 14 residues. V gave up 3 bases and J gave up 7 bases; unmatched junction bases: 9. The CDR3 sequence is CACDGIRESGKLIF. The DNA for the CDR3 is TGTGCCTGTGACGGGATACGCGAATCCGGTAAACTCATCTTT.

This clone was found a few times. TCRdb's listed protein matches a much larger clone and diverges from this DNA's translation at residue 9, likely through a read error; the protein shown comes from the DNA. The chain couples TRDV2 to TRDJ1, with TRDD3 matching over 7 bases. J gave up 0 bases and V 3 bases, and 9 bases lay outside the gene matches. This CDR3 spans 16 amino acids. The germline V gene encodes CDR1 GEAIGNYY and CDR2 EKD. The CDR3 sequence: CACDEVLGNNTDKLIF. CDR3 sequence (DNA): TGTGCCTGTGACGAGGTACTGGGGAACAACACCGATAAACTCATCTTT.

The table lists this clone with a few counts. CDR3: CACDVLGDNTDKLIF. The CDR3 DNA follows: TGTGCCTGTGATGTACTGGGGGACAACACCGATAAACTCATCTTT. The rearrangement uses TRDV2 and TRDJ1; TRDD3 aligns across 9 bases. V lost 4 bases to trimming and J lost 0 bases; unmatched junction nucleotides: 5. Germline loops: CDR1 GEAIGNYY, CDR2 EKD. This CDR3 contains 15 residues.

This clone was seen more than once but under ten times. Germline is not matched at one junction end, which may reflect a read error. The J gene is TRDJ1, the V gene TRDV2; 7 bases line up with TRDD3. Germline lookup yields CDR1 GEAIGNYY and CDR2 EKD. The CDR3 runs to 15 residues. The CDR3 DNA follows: TGTGCCTGTGGCACCCTGGGGGCCCGGGACGATAAACTCATCTTT. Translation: CACGTLGARDDKLIF.

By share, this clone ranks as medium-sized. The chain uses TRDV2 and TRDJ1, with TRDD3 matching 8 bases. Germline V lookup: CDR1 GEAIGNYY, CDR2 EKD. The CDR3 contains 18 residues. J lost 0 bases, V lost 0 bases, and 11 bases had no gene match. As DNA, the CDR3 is TGTGCCTGTGACACCGTGCTCAACTCTGGGGGACACACCGATAAACTCATCTTT. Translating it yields CACDTVLNSGGHTDKLIF.

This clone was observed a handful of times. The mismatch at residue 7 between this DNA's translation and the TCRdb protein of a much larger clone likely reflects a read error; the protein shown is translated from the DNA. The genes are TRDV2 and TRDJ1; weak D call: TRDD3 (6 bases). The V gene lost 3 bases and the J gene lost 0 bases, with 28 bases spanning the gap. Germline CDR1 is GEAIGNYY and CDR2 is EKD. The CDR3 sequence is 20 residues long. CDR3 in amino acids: CACDGLSPRTGRSYTDKLIF. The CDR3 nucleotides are TGTGCCTGTGACGGCCTTTCCCCCCGTACTGGGAGATCGTACACCGATAAACTCATCTTT.

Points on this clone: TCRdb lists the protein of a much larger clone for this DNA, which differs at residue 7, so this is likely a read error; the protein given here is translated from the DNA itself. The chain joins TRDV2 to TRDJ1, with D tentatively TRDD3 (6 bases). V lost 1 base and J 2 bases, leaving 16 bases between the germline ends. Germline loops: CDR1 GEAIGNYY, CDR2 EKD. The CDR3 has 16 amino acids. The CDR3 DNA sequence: TGTGCCTGTGACACTCTACCGGGGGAAAAAACCGATAAACTCATCTTT. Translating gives CACDTLPGEKTDKLIF.

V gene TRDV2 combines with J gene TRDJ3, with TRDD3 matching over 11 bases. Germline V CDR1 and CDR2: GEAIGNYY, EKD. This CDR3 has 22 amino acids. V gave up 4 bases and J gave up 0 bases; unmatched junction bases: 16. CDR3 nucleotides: TGTGCCTGTGATCTCCTCAACCCGTTGGGGGATACGGCCTCCTGGGACACCCGACAGATGTTTTTC. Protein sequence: CACDLLNPLGDTASWDTRQMFF.

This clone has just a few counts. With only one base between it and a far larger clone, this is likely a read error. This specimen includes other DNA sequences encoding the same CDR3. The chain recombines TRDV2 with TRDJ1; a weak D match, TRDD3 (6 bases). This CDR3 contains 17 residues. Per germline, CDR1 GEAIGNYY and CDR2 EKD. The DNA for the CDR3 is TGTGCCTGCGACACCGTAGTGGGGGGGGGTCGCTCCGATAAACTCATCTTT. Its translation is CACDTVVGGGRSDKLIF.

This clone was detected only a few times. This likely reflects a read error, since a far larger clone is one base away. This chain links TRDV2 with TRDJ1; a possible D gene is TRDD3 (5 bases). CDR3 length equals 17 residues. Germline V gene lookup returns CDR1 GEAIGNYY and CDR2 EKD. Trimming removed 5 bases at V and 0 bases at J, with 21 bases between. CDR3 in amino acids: CACGTAGGPTYTDKLIF. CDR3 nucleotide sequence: TGTGCCTGTGGCACTGCGGGGGGCCCGACGTACACCGATAAACTCATCTTT.

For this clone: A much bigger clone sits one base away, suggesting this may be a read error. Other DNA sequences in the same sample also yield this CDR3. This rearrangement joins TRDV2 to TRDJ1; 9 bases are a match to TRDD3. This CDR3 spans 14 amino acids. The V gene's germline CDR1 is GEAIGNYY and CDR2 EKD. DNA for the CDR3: TGTGCCTGTGACAGCCTGGGGGATTCCGATAAGCTCATCTTT. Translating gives CACDSLGDSDKLIF.

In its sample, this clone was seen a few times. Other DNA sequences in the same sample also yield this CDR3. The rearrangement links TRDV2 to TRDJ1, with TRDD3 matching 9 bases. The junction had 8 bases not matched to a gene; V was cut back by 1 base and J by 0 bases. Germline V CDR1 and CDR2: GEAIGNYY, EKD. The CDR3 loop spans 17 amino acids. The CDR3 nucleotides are TGTGCCTGTGACACTCTACTGGGGGAGAAGTACACCGATAAACTCATCTTT. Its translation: CACDTLLGEKYTDKLIF.

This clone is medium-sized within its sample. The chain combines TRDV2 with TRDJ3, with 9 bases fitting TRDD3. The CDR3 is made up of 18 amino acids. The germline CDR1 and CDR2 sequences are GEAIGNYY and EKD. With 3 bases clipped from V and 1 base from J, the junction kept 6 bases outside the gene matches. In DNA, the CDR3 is TGTGCCTGTGACCCTGGGGGATTTCGGTCCTGGGACACCCGACAGATGTTTTTC. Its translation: CACDPGGFRSWDTRQMFF.

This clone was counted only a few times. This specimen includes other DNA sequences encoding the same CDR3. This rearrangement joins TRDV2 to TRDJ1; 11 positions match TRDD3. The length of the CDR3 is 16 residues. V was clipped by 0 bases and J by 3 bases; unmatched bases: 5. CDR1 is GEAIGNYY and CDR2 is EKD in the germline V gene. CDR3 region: CACDTLLGDKADKLIF. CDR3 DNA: TGTGCCTGTGACACCCTACTGGGGGATAAGGCCGATAAACTCATCTTT.

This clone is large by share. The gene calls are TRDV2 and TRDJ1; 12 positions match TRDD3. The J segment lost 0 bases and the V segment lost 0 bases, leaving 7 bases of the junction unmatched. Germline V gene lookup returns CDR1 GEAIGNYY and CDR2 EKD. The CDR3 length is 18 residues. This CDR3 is CACDTVSGGYANTDKLIF. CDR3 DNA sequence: TGTGCCTGTGACACCGTATCTGGGGGATACGCGAACACCGATAAACTCATCTTT.

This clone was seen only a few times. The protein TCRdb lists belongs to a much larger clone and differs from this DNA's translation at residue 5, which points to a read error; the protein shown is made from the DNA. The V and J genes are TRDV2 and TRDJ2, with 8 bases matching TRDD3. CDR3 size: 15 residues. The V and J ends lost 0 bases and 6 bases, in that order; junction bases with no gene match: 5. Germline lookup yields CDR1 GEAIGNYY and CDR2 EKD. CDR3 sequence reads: CACDTVLGGSAQLFF. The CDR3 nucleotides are TGTGCCTGTGACACCGTACTGGGGGGGTCAGCACAACTCTTCTTT.

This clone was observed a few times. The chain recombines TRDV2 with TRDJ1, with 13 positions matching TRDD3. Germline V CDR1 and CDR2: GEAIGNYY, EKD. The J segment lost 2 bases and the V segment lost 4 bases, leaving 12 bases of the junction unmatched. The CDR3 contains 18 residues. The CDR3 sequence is CACDVLGDTRSRTDKLIF. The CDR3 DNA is TGTGCCTGTGATGTACTGGGGGATACGCGAAGTCGGACCGATAAACTCATCTTT.

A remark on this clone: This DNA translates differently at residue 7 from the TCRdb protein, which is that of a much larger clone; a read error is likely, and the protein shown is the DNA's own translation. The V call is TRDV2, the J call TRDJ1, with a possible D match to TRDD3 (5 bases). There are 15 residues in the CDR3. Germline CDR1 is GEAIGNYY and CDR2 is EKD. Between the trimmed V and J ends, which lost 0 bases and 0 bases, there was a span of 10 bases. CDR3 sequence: CACDTVEGNTDKLIF. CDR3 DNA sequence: TGTGCCTGTGACACCGTTGAGGGGAACACCGATAAACTCATCTTT.

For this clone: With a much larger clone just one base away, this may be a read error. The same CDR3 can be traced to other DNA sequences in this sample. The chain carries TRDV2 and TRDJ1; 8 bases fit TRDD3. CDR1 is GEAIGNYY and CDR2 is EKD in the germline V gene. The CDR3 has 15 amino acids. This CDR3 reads CACDRLGVYTDKLIF. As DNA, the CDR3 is TGTGCCTGTGATCGACTGGGGGTGTACACCGATAAGCTCATCTTT.

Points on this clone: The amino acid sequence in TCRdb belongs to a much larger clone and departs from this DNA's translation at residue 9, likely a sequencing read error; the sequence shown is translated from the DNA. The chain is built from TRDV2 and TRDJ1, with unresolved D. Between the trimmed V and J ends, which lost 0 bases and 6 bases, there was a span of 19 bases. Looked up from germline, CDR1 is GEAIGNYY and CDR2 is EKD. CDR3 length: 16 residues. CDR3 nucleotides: TGTGCCTGTGACACCGTCGGGGCCGTAGGAGGGAATAAACTCATCTTT. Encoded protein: CACDTVGAVGGNKLIF.